The 8 T cell receptor beta chains presented below share a single source sample, sequenced in a study of cytomegalovirus exposure and HLA in healthy donors. The PCR was carried out with 60 Vbeta primers and 13 Jbeta primers. This table comes from immunoSEQ multiplex PCR, and its TCRdb copy is limited to in-frame clones, with some not included. The data show 130,000 or so clones, about 76% seen once. Sequencing was performed on PBMCs. The source is a middle-aged woman in good health and CMV-seronegative.

This chain connects TRBV9 to TRBJ1-1, with a weak D call TRBD1 (6 bases). This CDR3 has 17 amino acids. Trimming left V 0 bases short and J 4 bases short, with 19 bases between. Germline V gene data show CDR1 as SGDLS and CDR2 as YYNGEE. The CDR3 region is CASSVDPIAGAGTEAFF. CDR3 nucleotides: TGTGCCAGCAGCGTAGACCCTATCGCGGGGGCAGGCACTGAAGCTTTCTTT.

The chain combines TRBV13 with TRBJ1-2, with 8 bases fitting TRBD1. CDR1 is PRHDT, CDR2 FYEKMQ, per germline (reference sequence). The CDR3 is made up of 14 amino acids. J gave up 4 bases and V 6 bases, and 7 bases lay outside the gene matches. The CDR3 DNA sequence: TGTGCCAGCAGTTTGTGGGGGACAGGCTATGGCTACACCTTC. This codes for CASSLWGTGYGYTF.

This chain uses TRBV12-5 with TRBJ2-1; 9 bases fit TRBD2. Germline V lookup: CDR1 LGHNT, CDR2 FRNRAP. With V trimmed by 2 bases and J by 7 bases, 6 bases remained unmatched. The CDR3 runs to 15 residues. The CDR3 nucleotides are TGTGCTAGTGGTTTGAGTAGCGGGAGCTCGAATGAGCAGTTCTTC. Its translation is CASGLSSGSSNEQFF.

V gene TRBV11-2 combines with J gene TRBJ1-2; D is possibly TRBD1 (5 bases). The ends were cut back, 5 bases at V and 5 bases at J, with 15 bases in the middle. The CDR3 spans 14 residues. Germline V gene sequence: CDR1 SGHAT, CDR2 FQNNGV. In nucleotides, the CDR3 is TGTGCCAGCAGCCGCGGGGCCTCACCTTATGGCTACACCTTC. Translation gives CASSRGASPYGYTF.

The genes are TRBV7-6 and TRBJ2-2; D gene ambiguous. Trimming left V 2 bases short and J 6 bases short, with 10 bases between. The CDR3 sequence is 14 residues long. Germline CDR1 reads SGHVS; CDR2 reads FNYEAQ. This chain's CDR3 is CASSLLQFPGELFF. The DNA for the CDR3 is TGTGCCAGCAGCTTACTCCAGTTCCCCGGGGAGCTGTTTTTT.

As DNA, the CDR3 is TGTGCCAGCAGCACTGGTTTTTCCTCTGGAAACACCATATATTTT. This gives the protein CASSTGFSSGNTIYF. The J gene is TRBJ1-3, the V gene TRBV27; D ambiguous. Trimming cost V 6 bases and J 0 bases, with 12 bases left between them. Germline loops: CDR1 MNHEY, CDR2 SMNVEV (reference sequence). The CDR3 contains 15 residues.

The chain links TRBV5-6 to TRBJ1-5; D unresolved. This CDR3 contains 14 residues. V was trimmed by 2 bases and J by 3 bases, leaving 9 bases between them. CDR1 is SGHDT and CDR2 is YYEEEE in the germline V gene. The CDR3 sequence is CASSFWQVNQPQHF. CDR3 nucleotides: TGTGCCAGCAGCTTTTGGCAGGTCAATCAGCCCCAGCATTTT.

The gene calls are TRBV7-2 and TRBJ2-3; TRBD2 matches 7 bases. The V and J ends lost 1 base and 3 bases, in that order; junction bases with no gene match: 7. Per the germline V gene, CDR1 is SGHTA and CDR2 is FQGNSA. CDR3 length equals 16 residues. The CDR3 loop is CASSLGGSGSTDTQYF. Written as DNA, the CDR3 is TGTGCCAGCAGCTTAGGGGGTAGCGGGTCAACAGATACGCAGTATTTT.